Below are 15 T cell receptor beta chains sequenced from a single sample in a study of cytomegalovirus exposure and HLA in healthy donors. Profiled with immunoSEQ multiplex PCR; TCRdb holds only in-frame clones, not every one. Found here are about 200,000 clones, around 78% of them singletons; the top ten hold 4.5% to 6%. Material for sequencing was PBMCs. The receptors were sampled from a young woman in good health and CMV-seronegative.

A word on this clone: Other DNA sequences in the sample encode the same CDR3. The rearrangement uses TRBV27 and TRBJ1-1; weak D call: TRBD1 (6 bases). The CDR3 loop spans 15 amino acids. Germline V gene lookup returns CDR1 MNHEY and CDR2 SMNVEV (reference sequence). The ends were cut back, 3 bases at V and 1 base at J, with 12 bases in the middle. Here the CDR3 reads CASSFRRTANTEAFF. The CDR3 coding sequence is TGTGCCAGCAGTTTTCGGAGGACAGCGAACACTGAAGCTTTCTTT.

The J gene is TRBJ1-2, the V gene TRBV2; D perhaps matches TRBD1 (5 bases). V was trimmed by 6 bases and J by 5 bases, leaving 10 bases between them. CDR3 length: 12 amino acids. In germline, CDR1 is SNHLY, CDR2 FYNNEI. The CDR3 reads CASSKQGYGYTF. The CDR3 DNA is TGTGCCAGCAGCAAGCAGGGTTATGGCTACACCTTC. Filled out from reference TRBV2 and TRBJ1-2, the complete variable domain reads EPEVTQTPSHQVTQMGQEVILRCVPISNHLYFYWYRQILGQKVEFLVSFYNNEISEKSEIFDDQFSVERPDGSNFTLKIRSTKLEDSAMYFCASSKQGYGYTFGSGTRLTVV.

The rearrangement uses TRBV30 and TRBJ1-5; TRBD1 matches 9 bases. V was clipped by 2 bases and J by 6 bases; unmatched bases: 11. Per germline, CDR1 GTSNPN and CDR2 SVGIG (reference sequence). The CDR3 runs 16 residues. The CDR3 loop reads CAWSTLGTGISQPQHF. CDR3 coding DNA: TGTGCCTGGAGTACTCTAGGGACAGGGATTAGTCAGCCCCAGCATTTT.

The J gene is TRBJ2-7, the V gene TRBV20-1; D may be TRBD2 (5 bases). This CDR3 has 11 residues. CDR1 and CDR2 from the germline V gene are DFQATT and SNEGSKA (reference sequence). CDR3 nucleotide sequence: TGCAGCTCACGGGGCTCCTACGAGCAGTACTTC. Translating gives CSSRGSYEQYF.

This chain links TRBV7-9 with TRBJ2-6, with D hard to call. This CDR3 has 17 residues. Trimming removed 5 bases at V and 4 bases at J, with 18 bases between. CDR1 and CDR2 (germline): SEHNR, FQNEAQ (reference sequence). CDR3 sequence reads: CASSNTGGVAGANVLTF. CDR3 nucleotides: TGTGCCAGCAGCAATACCGGCGGAGTAGCCGGGGCCAACGTCCTGACTTTC.

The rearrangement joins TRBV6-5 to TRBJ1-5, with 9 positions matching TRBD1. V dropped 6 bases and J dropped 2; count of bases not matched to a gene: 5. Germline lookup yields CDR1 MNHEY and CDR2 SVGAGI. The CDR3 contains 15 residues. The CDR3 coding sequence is TGTGCCAGCAGCCCGACAGGGGGTGGCAATCAGCCCCAGCATTTT. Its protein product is CASSPTGGGNQPQHF.

The CDR3 is CASSVDSGSIYEQYF. The DNA for the CDR3 is TGTGCCAGCAGCGTGGATAGCGGGAGTATCTACGAGCAGTACTTC. The chain joins TRBV9 to TRBJ2-7; 9 positions match TRBD2. Germline-derived CDR1 and CDR2 are SGDLS and YYNGEE. Trimming at V came to 2 bases and at J to 3 bases, leaving 6 bases not matched to a gene. CDR3 length equals 15 residues.

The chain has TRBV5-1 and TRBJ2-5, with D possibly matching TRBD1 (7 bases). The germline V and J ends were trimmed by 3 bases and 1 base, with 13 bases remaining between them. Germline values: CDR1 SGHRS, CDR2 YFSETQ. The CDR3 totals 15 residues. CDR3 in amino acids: CASSSNRGGQETQYF. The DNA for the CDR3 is TGCGCCAGCAGCTCTAACAGGGGAGGCCAAGAGACCCAGTACTTC. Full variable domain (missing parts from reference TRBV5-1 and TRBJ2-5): KAGVTQTPRYLIKTRGQQVTLSCSPISGHRSVSWYQQTPGQGLQFLFEYFSETQRNKGNFPGRFSGRQFSNSRSEMNVSTLELGDSALYLCASSSNRGGQETQYFGPGTRLLVL.

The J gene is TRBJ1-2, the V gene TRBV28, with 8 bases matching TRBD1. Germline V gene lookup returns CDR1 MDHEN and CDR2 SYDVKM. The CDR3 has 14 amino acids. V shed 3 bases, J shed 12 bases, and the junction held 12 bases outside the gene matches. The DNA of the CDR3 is TGTGCCAGCAGTTTTGCGGGACAGGTGGATGCCGACACCTTC. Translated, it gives CASSFAGQVDADTF.

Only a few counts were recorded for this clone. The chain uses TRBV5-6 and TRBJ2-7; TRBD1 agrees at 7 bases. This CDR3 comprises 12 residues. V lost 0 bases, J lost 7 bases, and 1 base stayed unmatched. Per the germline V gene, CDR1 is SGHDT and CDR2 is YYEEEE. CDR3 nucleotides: TGTGCCAGCAGCTTGGGGACAGGTGAGCAGTACTTC. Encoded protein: CASSLGTGEQYF.

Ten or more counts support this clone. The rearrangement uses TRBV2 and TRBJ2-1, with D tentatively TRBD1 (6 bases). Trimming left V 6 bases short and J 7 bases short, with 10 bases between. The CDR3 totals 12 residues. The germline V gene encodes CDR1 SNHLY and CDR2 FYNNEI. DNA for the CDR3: TGTGCCAGCAGCCTGGACAGTAATGAGCAGTTCTTC. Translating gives CASSLDSNEQFF.

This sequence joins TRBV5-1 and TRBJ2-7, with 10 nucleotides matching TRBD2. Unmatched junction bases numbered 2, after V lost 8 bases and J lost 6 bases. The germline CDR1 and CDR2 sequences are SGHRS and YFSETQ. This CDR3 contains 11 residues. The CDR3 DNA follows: TGCGCCAGTCGACTAGCGGGCGAGCAGTACTTC. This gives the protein CASRLAGEQYF.

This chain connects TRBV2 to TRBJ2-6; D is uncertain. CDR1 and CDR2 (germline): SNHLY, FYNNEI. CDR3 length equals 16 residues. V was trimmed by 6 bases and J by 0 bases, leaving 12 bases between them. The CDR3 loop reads CASSFDTDSGANVLTF. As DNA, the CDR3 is TGTGCCAGCAGCTTCGACACCGACTCTGGGGCCAACGTCCTGACTTTC.

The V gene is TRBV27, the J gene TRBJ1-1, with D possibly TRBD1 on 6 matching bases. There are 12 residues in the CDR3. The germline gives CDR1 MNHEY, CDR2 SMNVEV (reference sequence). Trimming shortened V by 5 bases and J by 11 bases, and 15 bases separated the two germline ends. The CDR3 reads CASSAPGDSAFF. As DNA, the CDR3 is TGTGCCAGCAGTGCCCCAGGGGATTCGGCTTTCTTT.

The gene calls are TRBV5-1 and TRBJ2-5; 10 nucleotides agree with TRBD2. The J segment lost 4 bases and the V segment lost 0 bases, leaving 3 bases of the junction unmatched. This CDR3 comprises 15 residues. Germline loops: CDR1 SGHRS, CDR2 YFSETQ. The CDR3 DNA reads TGCGCCAGCAGCTTGGTGCTAGCGGGGGTAGAGACCCAGTACTTC. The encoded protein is CASSLVLAGVETQYF.